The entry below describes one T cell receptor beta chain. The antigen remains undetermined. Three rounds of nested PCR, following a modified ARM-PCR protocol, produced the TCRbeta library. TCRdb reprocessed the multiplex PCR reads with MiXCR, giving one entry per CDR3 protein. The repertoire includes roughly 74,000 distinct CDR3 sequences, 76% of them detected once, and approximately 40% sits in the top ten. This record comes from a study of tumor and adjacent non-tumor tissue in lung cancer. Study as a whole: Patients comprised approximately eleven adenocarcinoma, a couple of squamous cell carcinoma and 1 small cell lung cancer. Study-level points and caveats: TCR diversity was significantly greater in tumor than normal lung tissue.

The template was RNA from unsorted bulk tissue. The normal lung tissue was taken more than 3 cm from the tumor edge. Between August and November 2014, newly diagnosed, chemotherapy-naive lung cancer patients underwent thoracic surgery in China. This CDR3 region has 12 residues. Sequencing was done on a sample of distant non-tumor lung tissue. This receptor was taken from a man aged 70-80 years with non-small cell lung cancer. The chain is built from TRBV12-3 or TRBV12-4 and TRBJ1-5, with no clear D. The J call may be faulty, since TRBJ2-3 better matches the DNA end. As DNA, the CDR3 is TGTGCCAGCAGTCACGCTGGCCAGCCCCAGTATTTT. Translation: CASSHAGQPQYF.